Below, 4 T cell receptor beta chains from the same sample are listed, as sequenced in a study of blood T cell repertoires in COVID-19. Some clones are missing from TCRdb's copy, which holds only in-frame ones; the method was immunoSEQ multiplex PCR. The table has under 350,000 clones, nearly 90% seen once. Material: PBMCs or T cells enriched from blood (not recorded which). The origin of the receptors is an older woman who had recovered from COVID-19.

J is TRBJ2-7 and V is TRBV7-8; D perhaps matches TRBD1 (5 bases). CDR3 length: 11 amino acids. Trimming took off 6 bases at V and 6 bases at J, with 9 bases between the two ends. Germline assignment: CDR1 SGHVS and CDR2 FQNEAQ. The CDR3 nucleotides read TGTGCCAGCAGTTCCGACAGCGAGCAGTACTTC. It encodes CASSSDSEQYF.

V and J are TRBV24-1 and TRBJ2-1; 10 bases map to TRBD2. This CDR3 spans 16 amino acids. Germline-derived CDR1 and CDR2 are KGHDR and SFDVKD. V trimming: 5 bases; J trimming: 5 bases; junction bases outside the gene matches: 8. The CDR3 DNA sequence: TGTGCCACCAGTGGAATAGCGGGGGGATGGGACAATGAGCAGTTCTTC. Protein product: CATSGIAGGWDNEQFF.

The J gene is TRBJ2-1, the V gene TRBV19, with D maybe TRBD2 (5 bases). Trimming took 2 bases from V and 3 from J, leaving 14 bases between them. Germline-derived CDR1 and CDR2 are LNHDA and SQIVND (reference sequence). The CDR3 is made up of 16 amino acids. The CDR3 sequence: CASSIYGVRNYNEQFF. The CDR3 region has the DNA TGTGCCAGTAGTATATACGGGGTTCGTAACTACAATGAGCAGTTCTTC.

The chain recombines TRBV9 with TRBJ2-2; 9 bases are a match to TRBD1. Germline trimming cut 4 bases from V and 3 bases from J; bases unmatched to any gene: 10. The CDR3 spans 17 residues. Germline values: CDR1 SGDLS, CDR2 YYNGEE. CDR3 bases: TGTGCCAGCAGCCCGAGGAGGGGGACAGGGTACACCGGGGAGCTGTTTTTT. Amino acids: CASSPRRGTGYTGELFF.